This entry lists 3 T cell receptor beta chains sequenced from one sample in a study of post-analysis software for immune sequencing data. Study-level results: Patients carried roughly 5 TRBV segments more frequently than controls did, and TRBV5-6, TRBV5-1 and TRBV20-1 were among them.

Unique-molecular-identifier-tagged TCR beta cDNA libraries were used. TCRdb fed the PCR reads into MiXCR, producing one record per CDR3 protein. The profile covers about 540,000 distinct CDR3 sequences, with around 31% appearing a single time and 4.5% to 7.5% taken by the ten largest. Their antigen targets remain unknown. What was sequenced was blood. These receptors came from a girl aged 2-17 years with multiple sclerosis.

The rearrangement links TRBV6-2 or TRBV6-3 to TRBJ1-2, with 7 bases matching TRBD1. This CDR3 has 15 amino acids. Losses at the gene ends were 6 bases for V and 4 bases for J; bases not matched to a gene: 11. Germline assignment: CDR1 MNHEY and CDR2 SVGEGT. The CDR3 DNA reads TGTGCCAGCAGCTCTACAGGAGGGGGCTTCTATGGCTACACCTTC. Translating it yields CASSSTGGGFYGYTF.

A few counts support this clonotype. For the CDR3, the DNA is TGTGCCAGCAGCCAAGAGGTGACCCAGTACTTC. Its protein product is CASSQEVTQYF. The J gene is TRBJ2-5, the V gene TRBV14; D gene unclear. Trimming took off 0 bases at V and 7 bases at J, with 3 bases between the two ends. This CDR3 comprises 11 residues. In germline, CDR1 is SGHDN, CDR2 FVKESK. The full variable domain, rest sourced from reference TRBV14 and TRBJ2-5, is EAGVTQFPSHSVIEKGQTVTLRCDPISGHDNLYWYRRVMGKEIKFLLHFVKESKQDESGMPNNRFLAERTGGTYSTLKVQPAELEDSGVYFCASSQEVTQYFGPGTRLLVL.

The rearrangement joins TRBV5-1 to TRBJ2-1; tentative D call: TRBD1 (5 bases). The CDR3 runs to 13 residues. V was pared by 4 bases and J by 12 bases, with 17 bases between. CDR1 is SGHRS and CDR2 is YFSETQ in the germline V gene. CDR3 sequence: CASSNSSGLWQFF. The CDR3 DNA reads as TGCGCCAGCAGCAACAGCTCAGGGTTATGGCAGTTCTTC.